This T cell receptor (beta chain) was captured by sequencing in a study of CD8+ T cells in alopecia areata (dated by TCRdb to about 2018). As for the study more broadly: The treated patients, all with moderate-to-severe alopecia areata, were enrolled in an open-label pilot trial of oral tofacitinib given at 5 to 10 mg twice daily. RNA came from the PAXgene miRNA kit for fixed scalp, the miRNeasy kit for PBMCs, and the RNeasy kit for mouse skin. The study used high-throughput TCRbeta sequencing to examine T cell clonal expansion in alopecia areata, in both the C3H/HeJ mouse model and human patients. Biopsies were taken from tofacitinib-treated patients at baseline and at 4 and 24 weeks of treatment, and a later scalp biopsy was taken in several of the tofacitinib-treated patients. Scalp tissue and sorted CD4+ and CD8+ peripheral blood T cells from patchy and totalis/universalis alopecia areata patients and from healthy controls were covered by human TCRbeta sequencing. Patients received tofacitinib for 6 to 18 months and were then followed off drug for 6 months to check for delayed response and recurrence. TCRbeta CDR3 regions were amplified by immunoSEQ multiplex PCR with 35 Vbeta forward and 13 Jbeta reverse primers. Scalp clonality was compared across normal scalp (n=4), patchy alopecia areata scalp (n=8), and alopecia totalis/universalis scalp (n=8). What the authors observed across the whole study: Shared TCR sequences between patients were less evident than in mice, which may be partly attributable to HLA diversity in the patient population. Lesional scalp, especially in alopecia totalis/universalis, showed higher clonality and more expanded CD8+ clones than normal scalp, suggesting antigenic drive. Resident alphabeta T cells in normal human skin are also sequenced, complicating scalp TCR repertoire analysis, unlike mouse skin dominated by gammadelta T cells.

Library prep was done by the immunoSEQ multiplex PCR assay. For TCR sequencing, RNA was extracted from every sample and reverse transcribed into cDNA to serve as template. SuperScript III was used to make first-strand cDNA, primed with a 2:1 mix of oligo-dT and random hexamers. A synthetic immune receptor repertoire was used to assess amplification bias, and residual bias was removed computationally. In the original analysis: Raw reads were preprocessed for error removal, and CDR3 was defined according to IMGT conventions as running from the conserved cysteine to phenylalanine. Clonality was computed by normalizing Shannon entropy by log2 of the number of productive unique TCRs and subtracting the result from 1. Whether each scalp clone was CD4 or CD8 was inferred by checking scalp TCRbeta sequences against the CD4 and CD8 repertoires from sorted blood. TCRdb mirrors the immuneACCESS table, restricted to in-frame sequences. Some clones are absent from its copies; in checked studies, under half trace to an unresolved V gene, and the reason for the others is unknown. For V, J and clone size, that table is used; D and trimming come from the DNA. A total of roughly 140,000 clones appear in this sample, 51% of them only once. 0.99% of the sample belongs to the ten largest clones.

In the germline V gene, CDR1 corresponds to SQVTM and CDR2 to ANQGSEA. There are 13 amino acids in the CDR3, from cysteine to phenylalanine inclusive. Only the CDR3 part of the read is kept: 39 bases, read in frame from the first base. The germline V and J ends show losses of 7 bases and 5 bases respectively, and no gene match explains 8 bases of the junction. The sample's time point label, decoded: baseline before oral tofacitinib. Lesional scalp punch biopsies and peripheral blood were obtained from alopecia areata patients. After PBMCs were isolated by density centrifugation and stained for CD3, CD4 and CD8, a FACSAria was used to sort CD4+ and CD8+ T cells. This clone showed up just a few times. The specificity of this receptor is unknown. There are no base qualities to consult, and no much larger clone falls within one base.

Sequences were derived from CD4+ T cells sorted from blood, sampled at week 0. The TCR originated in a human donor with alopecia areata. The chain is encoded by TRBV29-1 joined to TRBJ1-3; 7 junctional bases match TRBD1. The bases read TGCAGCGGCTCAACAGGGGCCAGAAACACCATATATTTT. It translates as CSGSTGARNTIYF.